The 18 T cell receptor beta chains in this list originate from one sample, sequenced in a study of T cells in Graves' hyperthyroidism and ophthalmopathy. RNA transcripts served as the template for amplifying TCR beta CDR3 regions. The primer set for the first-round RT-PCR of the TCR CDR3 was HTBI. A single record per CDR3 protein comes from TCRdb applying MiXCR to the multiplex PCR reads. The repertoire holds around 350,000 distinct CDR3 sequences, with roughly 13% as singletons. Sequenced sample: blood. Every receptor here comes from a woman aged 18-29 years with Graves' hyperthyroidism.

This clonotype was counted many times. V gene TRBV5-1 combines with J gene TRBJ1-3, with unresolved D. The germline V gene encodes CDR1 SGHRS and CDR2 YFSETQ. The CDR3 runs to 15 residues. The V and J ends lost 4 bases and 5 bases respectively, with 16 bases between them. The CDR3 loop reads CASSPREAGRNTIYF. CDR3 bases: TGCGCCAGCAGCCCCCGAGAGGCAGGTCGAAACACCATATATTTT.

Ten or more counts support this clonotype. The gene calls are TRBV29-1 and TRBJ1-1; no firm D call. The germline V and J ends were trimmed by 1 base and 4 bases, with 7 bases remaining between them. The CDR3 length is 12 residues. CDR1 and CDR2 from the germline V gene are SQVTM and ANQGSEA. The CDR3 sequence: CSVEAGGTEAFF. CDR3 nucleotide sequence: TGCAGCGTTGAAGCCGGAGGCACTGAAGCTTTCTTT.

This clonotype was recorded a few times. A read error may explain this, as a much larger clone is one base away. The gene calls are TRBV5-5 and TRBJ1-2, with 9 nucleotides matching TRBD1. V was pared by 4 bases and J by 4 bases, with 5 bases of the junction left unmatched. Germline values: CDR1 SGHKS, CDR2 YYEKEE (reference sequence). The CDR3 covers 14 residues. The CDR3 sequence: CASSPTTGGYGYTF. The DNA of the CDR3 is TGTGCCAGCAGCCCAACGACAGGGGGCTATGGCTACACCTTC.

This clonotype was seen a handful of times. The genes are TRBV20-1 and TRBJ2-5; D gene uncertain. The CDR3 runs to 11 residues. V was clipped by 5 bases and J by 4 bases, with 8 bases between them. Germline-derived CDR1 and CDR2 are DFQATT and SNEGSKA (reference sequence). CDR3 DNA: TGCAGTGCTCAAACCCGAGAGACCCAGTACTTC. This sequence encodes CSAQTRETQYF.

This clonotype has at least ten counts. The rearrangement joins TRBV5-1 to TRBJ2-3; D is unclear. Germline CDR1 and CDR2: SGHRS and YFSETQ. CDR3 length equals 14 residues. Trimming shortened V by 2 bases and J by 2 bases, and 9 bases separated the two germline ends. The CDR3 DNA is TGCGCCAGCAGCTTTCTCAGTAACACAGATACGCAGTATTTT. This codes for CASSFLSNTDTQYF.

This clonotype was recorded at least ten times. The V and J genes are TRBV20-1 and TRBJ2-7; D remains unclear. Trimming took off 2 bases at V and 1 base at J, with 12 bases between the two ends. Germline values: CDR1 DFQATT, CDR2 SNEGSKA (reference sequence). This CDR3 is 14 amino acids long. CDR3 nucleotide sequence: TGCAGTGCTAGAACGGGTACTCGATCCTACGAGCAGTACTTC. It codes for CSARTGTRSYEQYF.

For this clonotype: A read error is possible here, since a much larger clone lies one base away. The chain carries TRBV11-2 and TRBJ2-3; the D is unclear. Germline V gene data show CDR1 as SGHAT and CDR2 as FQNNGV. This CDR3 is 16 amino acids long. Trimming removed 5 bases at V and 0 bases at J, with 15 bases between. The CDR3 loop is CASSPNSPTSTDTQYF. DNA for the CDR3: TGTGCCAGCAGCCCTAACAGCCCGACAAGCACAGATACGCAGTATTTT.

This clonotype was observed at least ten times. The chain combines TRBV28 with TRBJ2-2; 9 bases map to TRBD1. Losses at the gene ends were 6 bases for V and 3 bases for J; bases not matched to a gene: 8. CDR1 is MDHEN, CDR2 SYDVKM, per germline. The length of the CDR3 is 16 residues. The CDR3 region is CASRLLDRGYTGELFF. The DNA of the CDR3 is TGTGCCAGCAGACTCCTTGACAGGGGGTACACCGGGGAGCTGTTTTTT.

This clonotype was counted ten times or more. The chain uses TRBV3-1 and TRBJ2-1; D ambiguous. CDR1 is LGHDT, CDR2 YNNKEL, per germline (reference sequence). This CDR3 spans 15 amino acids. V lost 1 base and J 7 bases, leaving 14 bases between the germline ends. The CDR3 reads CASSQGTQATNEQFF. In DNA form, the CDR3 reads TGTGCCAGCAGCCAAGGAACGCAGGCCACGAATGAGCAGTTCTTC.

This clonotype was counted many times. The chain uses TRBV12-3 or TRBV12-4 and TRBJ2-3; D may be TRBD2 (7 bases). CDR3 size: 16 residues. The V end lost 5 bases, the J end lost 3 bases, and 18 bases lay between the germline ends. CDR3 region: CASSPLVGGGTDTQYF. The CDR3 coding sequence is TGTGCCAGCAGTCCGCTCGTAGGGGGGGGTACAGATACGCAGTATTTT.

The count of this clonotype is one. The V call is TRBV4-3, the J call TRBJ2-1; 7 bases line up with TRBD1. The CDR3 has 17 amino acids. Trimming at V came to 0 bases and at J to 1 base, leaving 6 bases not matched to a gene. CDR1 and CDR2 (germline): LGHNA, YSLEER. The CDR3 DNA reads as TGCGCCAGCAGCCAAGACTGGTGCAGGGGGTCCTACAATGAGCAGTTCTTC. Protein: CASSQDWCRGSYNEQFF.

The table lists this clonotype with many counts. This chain links TRBV6-1 with TRBJ1-4; 8 bases are shared with TRBD1. The ends lost 8 bases at V and 8 bases at J; junction bases unmatched: 13. The CDR3 is 15 residues long. Germline-derived CDR1 and CDR2 are MNHNS and SASEGT. In nucleotides, the CDR3 is TGTGCCAGCGGATTTGGCGGGACAGGAGGGGAAAAACTGTTTTTT. Translated: CASGFGGTGGEKLFF.

In this sample, this clonotype turned up many times. The chain combines TRBV27 with TRBJ1-5; D is uncertain. The CDR3 extends over 13 amino acids. The V gene's germline CDR1 is MNHEY and CDR2 SMNVEV (reference sequence). V was shortened by 4 bases and J by 6 bases, with 10 bases between the two germline ends. CDR3 sequence reads: CASSSRVGQPQHF. The CDR3 DNA sequence: TGTGCCAGCAGTTCCCGGGTGGGTCAGCCCCAGCATTTT.

In its sample, this clonotype was seen many times. The chain joins TRBV11-2 to TRBJ2-5; 9 bases are a match to TRBD1. Germline CDR1 reads SGHAT; CDR2 reads FQNNGV. The CDR3 totals 15 residues. J lost 5 bases, V lost 4 bases, and 8 bases had no gene match. The CDR3 loop is CASSSQGAGLETQYF. The CDR3 DNA reads as TGTGCCAGCAGCTCACAGGGGGCGGGTCTGGAGACCCAGTACTTC.

Ten or more counts support this clonotype. The chain combines TRBV6-1 with TRBJ2-7; D is perhaps TRBD1 (5 bases). Germline V gene data show CDR1 as MNHNS and CDR2 as SASEGT. The CDR3 is made up of 16 amino acids. V lost 0 bases and J 7 bases, leaving 19 bases between the germline ends. The CDR3 nucleotides read TGTGCCAGCAGTGAAGCGCTTCGGGTCAGGGTGGAAGAGCAGTACTTC. It encodes CASSEALRVRVEEQYF.

The rearrangement uses TRBV7-9 and TRBJ1-5; maybe TRBD1 (6 bases). With 4 bases removed from V and 0 bases from J, the gap between germline ends came to 10 bases. The CDR3 runs to 15 residues. Germline V gives CDR1 SEHNR, CDR2 FQNEAQ (reference sequence). CDR3 amino acids: CASSSRTDSNQPQHF. Here the CDR3 DNA reads TGTGCCAGCAGCTCCAGGACAGATAGCAATCAGCCCCAGCATTTT.

As for this clonotype: The CDR3 end shows no conserved phenylalanine or tryptophan, and so a read error is likely. The chain recombines TRBV25-1 with TRBJ2-7, with 7 nucleotides matching TRBD1. The CDR3 has 13 residues. The V segment lost 6 bases and the J segment 0 bases; nucleotides outside the gene matches: 2. The germline gives CDR1 MGHDK, CDR2 SYGVNS. CDR3 region: CASRGQTSYEQYL. The CDR3 DNA reads as TGTGCCAGCAGGGGACAGACCTCCTACGAGCAGTACCTC.

The sample holds many counts of this clonotype. The DNA of the CDR3 is TGTGCCAGCAGCACCAGACAGGGAGGTTCCCTCCACTTT. Translating gives CASSTRQGGSLHF. The chain employs TRBV7-8 and TRBJ1-6, with 7 nucleotides matching TRBD1. Unmatched junction bases numbered 9, after V lost 5 bases and J lost 14 bases. The CDR3 has 13 amino acids. Germline lookup yields CDR1 SGHVS and CDR2 FQNEAQ.